This TCR beta chain was captured in a study of T cell repertoires in cytomegalovirus infection. At the level of the study: The study used recently identified HLA-C-restricted and well-studied HLA-B-restricted CMV epitopes.

This clonotype appeared many times. The target antigen is unknown. Germline-derived CDR1 and CDR2 are MNHEY and SVGAGI. The CDR3 loop spans 14 amino acids. V was clipped by 2 bases and J by 4 bases, with 11 bases between them. TCRdb recomputed calls from the reads with MiXCR, one row per CDR3 protein. The sample carries 900,000 to 950,000 distinct CDR3 sequences, 25% to 40% recorded once. Sequences were derived from cultured CD8+ T cells from PBMCs, sampled from culture after CMV antigen stimulation. This clonotype originated in a human donor in good health (CMV status not recorded). Some clones in this sample may be carry-over from other donors' samples. The genes are TRBV6-5 and TRBJ1-1, with TRBD1 as a possible D gene (5 bases). The CDR3 nucleotides read TGTGCCAGCAGTTACGTAGGGGCCGGCACTGAAGCTTTCTTT. It codes for CASSYVGAGTEAFF.